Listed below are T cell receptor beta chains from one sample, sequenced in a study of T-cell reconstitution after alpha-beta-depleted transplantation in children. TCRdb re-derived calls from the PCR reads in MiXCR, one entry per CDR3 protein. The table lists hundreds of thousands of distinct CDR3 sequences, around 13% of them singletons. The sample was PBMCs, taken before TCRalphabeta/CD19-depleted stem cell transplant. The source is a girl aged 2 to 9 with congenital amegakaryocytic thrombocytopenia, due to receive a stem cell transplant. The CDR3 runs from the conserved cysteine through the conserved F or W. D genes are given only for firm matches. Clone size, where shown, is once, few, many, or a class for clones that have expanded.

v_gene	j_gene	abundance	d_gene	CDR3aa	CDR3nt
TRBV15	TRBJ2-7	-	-	CATSRVAGKPYEQYF	TGTGCCACCAGCAGAGTGGCAGGGAAACCCTACGAGCAGTACTTC
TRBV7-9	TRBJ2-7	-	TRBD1	CASSRIDRASEQYF	TGTGCCAGCAGCCGTATAGACAGGGCCTCCGAGCAGTACTTC
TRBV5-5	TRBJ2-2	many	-	CASSFNGGPGELFF	TGTGCCAGCAGCTTTAACGGGGGCCCCGGGGAGCTGTTTTTT
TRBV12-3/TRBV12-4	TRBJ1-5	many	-	CASSLVRQPQHF	TGTGCCAGCAGTTTGGTCCGGCAGCCCCAGCATTTT
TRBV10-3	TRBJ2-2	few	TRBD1	CAIRGNRGLNTGELFF	TGTGCCATCAGGGGAAACAGGGGGCTGAACACCGGGGAGCTGTTTTTT
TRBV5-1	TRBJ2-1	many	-	CASSLSQNEQFF	TGCGCCAGCAGCTTATCGCAAAATGAGCAGTTCTTC
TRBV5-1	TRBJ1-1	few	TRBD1	CASSPGTGDMNTEAFF	TGCGCCAGCAGCCCCGGGACAGGGGATATGAACACTGAAGCTTTCTTT
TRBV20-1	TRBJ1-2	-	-	CSARGGAVVRGYTF	TGCAGTGCTAGGGGGGGCGCGGTGGTTCGGGGCTACACCTTC
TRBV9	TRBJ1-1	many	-	CASSVEGGYTEAFF	TGTGCCAGCAGCGTAGAAGGGGGGTACACTGAAGCTTTCTTT
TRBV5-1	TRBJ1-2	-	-	CASSLGAGLDGYTF	TGCGCCAGCAGCTTGGGGGCAGGACTGGATGGCTACACCTTC
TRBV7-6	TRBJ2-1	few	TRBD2	CASSLTTGLASPSSSYNEQFF	TGTGCCAGCAGCTTAACGACGGGACTAGCGTCGCCCTCCAGCTCCTACAATGAGCAGTTCTTC
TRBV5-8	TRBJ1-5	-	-	CASSEGRSNQPQHF	TGTGCCAGCAGCGAGGGACGGAGCAATCAGCCCCAGCATTTT
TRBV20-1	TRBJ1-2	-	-	CSARDSLMIYGYTF	TGCAGTGCTAGAGATTCATTGATGATCTATGGCTACACCTTC
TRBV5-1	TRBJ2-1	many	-	CASSLPLVNPGDENNEQFF	TGCGCCAGCAGCTTGCCGTTAGTTAATCCGGGAGACGAAAACAATGAGCAGTTCTTC
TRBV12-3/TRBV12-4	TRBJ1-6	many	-	CASSPGRDNSPLHF	TGTGCCAGCAGTCCGGGACGAGATAATTCACCCCTCCACTTT
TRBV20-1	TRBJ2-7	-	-	CSARAGQVVTEQYF	TGCAGTGCTAGAGCCGGCCAGGTCGTGACCGAGCAGTACTTC
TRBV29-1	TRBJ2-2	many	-	CSVVGLLGDTGELFF	TGCAGCGTTGTTGGGCTTCTTGGGGACACCGGGGAGCTGTTTTTT
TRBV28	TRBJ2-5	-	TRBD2	CASSQGLARTDGETQYF	TGTGCCAGCAGCCAGGGACTAGCGCGAACGGACGGGGAGACCCAGTACTTC
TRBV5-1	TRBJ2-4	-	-	CASSPSWGSKNIQYF	TGCGCCAGCAGCCCCTCGTGGGGTTCCAAAAACATTCAGTACTTC
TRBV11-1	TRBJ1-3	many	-	CADSDPGQTLRLGNTIYF	TGTGCAGATTCCGACCCCGGACAGACCCTAAGGCTCGGAAACACCATATATTTT
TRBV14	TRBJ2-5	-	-	CASSQGLTAVGTQYF	TGTGCCAGCAGCCAAGGGTTGACGGCGGTCGGGACCCAGTACTTC
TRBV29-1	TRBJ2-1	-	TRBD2	CSVGASGSYEQFF	TGCAGCGTTGGGGCTAGCGGGAGCTATGAGCAGTTCTTC
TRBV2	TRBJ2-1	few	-	CATGGLGEQFF	TGTGCCACCGGGGGTTTGGGTGAGCAGTTCTTC
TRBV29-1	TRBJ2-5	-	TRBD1	CSVEWTGTGARQETQYF	TGCAGCGTTGAATGGACGGGGACAGGGGCGAGACAAGAGACCCAGTACTTC
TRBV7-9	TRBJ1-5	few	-	CASSQAGDQPQHF	TGTGCCAGCAGCCAAGCAGGGGATCAGCCCCAGCATTTT
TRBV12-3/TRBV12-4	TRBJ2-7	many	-	CASRAVSDEQYF	TGTGCCAGCAGGGCAGTTTCCGACGAGCAGTACTTC
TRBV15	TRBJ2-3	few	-	CATSTKTGPTDTQYF	TGTGCCACCAGCACAAAAACCGGGCCCACAGATACGCAGTATTTT
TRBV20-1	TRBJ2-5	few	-	CSARDSGGIEETQYF	TGCAGTGCTAGAGATTCAGGGGGGATTGAAGAGACCCAGTACTTC
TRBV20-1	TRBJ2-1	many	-	CSARDGASGTEEQFF	TGCAGTGCTAGAGATGGCGCCTCGGGGACGGAGGAGCAGTTCTTC
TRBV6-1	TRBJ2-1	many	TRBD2	CASSLSLAGVRNEQFF	TGTGCCAGCAGTCTTTCACTAGCGGGAGTCCGCAATGAGCAGTTCTTC
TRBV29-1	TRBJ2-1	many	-	CSVEIQGDEQFF	TGCAGCGTTGAAATACAGGGCGATGAGCAGTTCTTC
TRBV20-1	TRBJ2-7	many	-	CSARDGVGSDEQYF	TGCAGTGCTAGAGACGGCGTGGGGAGCGACGAGCAGTACTTC
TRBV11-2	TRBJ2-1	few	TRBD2	CASSLHSGRQRLSSYNEQFF	TGTGCCAGCAGTCTCCATAGCGGGAGACAACGATTGAGCTCCTACAATGAGCAGTTCTTC
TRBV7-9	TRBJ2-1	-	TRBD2	CASSLDGRGPYNEQFF	TGTGCCAGCAGCTTAGACGGGAGGGGTCCCTACAATGAGCAGTTCTTC
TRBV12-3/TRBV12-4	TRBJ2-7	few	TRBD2	CASSRSGRAYEQYF	TGTGCCAGCAGTCGTAGCGGGAGGGCCTACGAGCAGTACTTC
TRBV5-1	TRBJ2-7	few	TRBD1	CASSLVRGRPYEQYF	TGCGCCAGCAGCTTGGTGAGGGGGCGCCCCTACGAGCAGTACTTC
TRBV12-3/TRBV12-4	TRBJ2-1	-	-	CASSSSRDNEQFF	TGTGCCAGCAGTTCGTCTAGAGACAATGAGCAGTTCTTC
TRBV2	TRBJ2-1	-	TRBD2	CASRGGLVGNEQFF	TGTGCCAGCAGGGGGGGACTAGTGGGTAATGAGCAGTTCTTC
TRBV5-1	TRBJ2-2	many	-	CASSLGTSHTGELFF	TGCGCCAGCAGCTTGGGCACTAGCCACACCGGGGAGCTGTTTTTT